This entry lists 21 T cell receptor beta chains sequenced from one sample in a study of siplizumab effects on memory and regulatory T cells. Sequencing was performed with immunoSEQ multiplex PCR; in TCRdb, only in-frame clones are kept and a portion is missing. This table holds over 60,000 clones, less than 95% found once. Sequenced input: CD8+ T cells sorted from blood. The receptors here all came from a human donor in good health.

This chain links TRBV6-1 with TRBJ1-1; D unclear. V gave up 6 bases and J gave up 7 bases, with 9 bases separating them. Germline V gene lookup returns CDR1 MNHNS and CDR2 SASEGT. The CDR3 is 11 residues long. For the CDR3, the DNA is TGTGCCAGCAGCCCCGTGGATGAAGCTTTCTTT. Translation gives CASSPVDEAFF.

This chain links TRBV5-6 with TRBJ1-3; D is unresolved. V was trimmed by 0 bases and J by 0 bases, leaving 10 bases between them. Per the germline V gene, CDR1 is SGHDT and CDR2 is YYEEEE. This CDR3 contains 16 residues. Here the CDR3 reads CASSLGGLVSGNTIYF. The CDR3 nucleotides are TGTGCCAGCAGCTTGGGGGGTTTAGTCTCTGGAAACACCATATATTTT.

The chain uses TRBV6-1 and TRBJ2-7; D unresolved. The germline V gene encodes CDR1 MNHNS and CDR2 SASEGT. CDR3 length: 10 amino acids. Between the trimmed V and J ends, which lost 9 bases and 1 base, there was a span of 4 bases. The CDR3 is CARDSYEQYF. The CDR3 DNA reads TGTGCCAGGGATTCCTACGAGCAGTACTTC.

The rearrangement joins TRBV6-1 to TRBJ1-1; D uncertain. This CDR3 has 15 amino acids. V gave up 2 bases and J gave up 4 bases, with 14 bases separating them. Germline V lookup: CDR1 MNHNS, CDR2 SASEGT. Here the CDR3 reads CASSEIRGEGTEAFF. The CDR3 DNA reads as TGTGCCAGCAGTGAAATCCGGGGTGAAGGCACTGAAGCTTTCTTT.

The V call is TRBV19, the J call TRBJ1-2; perhaps TRBD1 as D (6 bases). Trimming stripped 5 bases from V and 7 bases from J, with 17 bases between. The CDR3 is 14 amino acids. Germline CDR1 reads LNHDA; CDR2 reads SQIVND (reference sequence). CDR3 in amino acids: CASSLQGSSFGYTF. The CDR3 coding sequence is TGTGCCAGTAGTTTACAGGGCTCGAGTTTTGGCTACACCTTC.

This clone occurred once. The chain combines TRBV21-1 with TRBJ1-4. TRBV21-1 is noted as a pseudogene. The CDR3 runs to 14 residues. As DNA, the CDR3 is TGTGCCAGCAGCGCGGGGCTCAAGAATGAAAAACTGTTTTTT. This translates into CASSAGLKNEKLFF.

The V gene is TRBV30, the J gene TRBJ1-1; a possible D gene is TRBD1 (5 bases). The CDR3 runs to 15 residues. Trimming cost V 5 bases and J 4 bases, with 20 bases left between them. CDR1 and CDR2 (germline): GTSNPN, SVGIG (reference sequence). CDR3 bases: TGTGCCTGGTTACAAGGACTTGGAAGGGGCACTGAAGCTTTCTTT. Translation gives CAWLQGLGRGTEAFF.

The gene calls are TRBV7-8 and TRBJ2-7; D uncertain. Germline-derived CDR1 and CDR2 are SGHVS and FQNEAQ. The CDR3 sequence is 13 residues long. V was pared by 5 bases and J by 6 bases, with 14 bases between. In nucleotides, the CDR3 is TGTGCCAGCAGCCATACTCTAGGGTTCGAGCAGTACTTC. This gives the protein CASSHTLGFEQYF.

Points on this clone: Other DNA sequences in this specimen translate into the identical CDR3. The chain combines TRBV19 with TRBJ2-7, with D possibly matching TRBD1 (6 bases). Trimming cost V 0 bases and J 1 base, with 10 bases left between them. In germline, CDR1 is LNHDA, CDR2 SQIVND (reference sequence). The CDR3 is 15 amino acids. The CDR3 sequence is CASSIEAGVSYEQYF. Here the CDR3 DNA reads TGTGCCAGTAGTATAGAAGCAGGGGTATCCTACGAGCAGTACTTC.

V gene TRBV29-1 combines with J gene TRBJ1-2; D gene ambiguous. The germline CDR1 and CDR2 sequences are SQVTM and ANQGSEA. The CDR3 consists of 10 residues. Trimming removed 5 bases at V and 10 bases at J, with 11 bases between. The CDR3 spells CSVLKEDYTF. CDR3 nucleotide sequence: TGCAGCGTTCTTAAGGAGGACTACACCTTC.

CDR3 nucleotides: TGTGCCAGCAGGGTAGCGGGGGGGCCCTACAATGAGCAGTTCTTC. Protein product: CASRVAGGPYNEQFF. The chain joins TRBV2 to TRBJ2-1, with TRBD2 identical over 11 bases. Germline CDR1 and CDR2: SNHLY and FYNNEI. The CDR3 contains 15 residues. J lost 2 bases, V lost 6 bases, and 3 bases had no gene match.

The CDR3 region is CASSQGANEQYF. The CDR3, as DNA: TGTGCCAGTAGTCAGGGGGCCAACGAGCAGTACTTC. The chain employs TRBV19 and TRBJ2-7, with 8 bases that match TRBD1. Germline CDR1 reads LNHDA; CDR2 reads SQIVND (reference sequence). J was trimmed by 5 bases and V by 5 bases; bases with no gene match: 2. This CDR3 has 12 amino acids.

J is TRBJ2-7 and V is TRBV19; TRBD1 matches 7 bases. V lost 5 bases, J lost 2 bases, and 3 bases stayed unmatched. The CDR3 contains 13 residues. Germline V gives CDR1 LNHDA, CDR2 SQIVND (reference sequence). CDR3 amino acids: CASSPGQTYEQYF. CDR3 nucleotide sequence: TGTGCCAGTAGTCCGGGACAGACCTACGAGCAGTACTTC. The variable domain in full, completed from reference TRBV19 and TRBJ2-7, reads DGGITQSPKYLFRKEGQNVTLSCEQNLNHDAMYWYRQDPGQGLRLIYYSQIVNDFQKGDIAEGYSVSREKKESFPLTVTSAQKNPTAFYLCASSPGQTYEQYFGPGTRLTVT.

The gene calls are TRBV11-2 and TRBJ1-5; D ambiguous. Germline V CDR1 and CDR2: SGHAT, FQNNGV. The V gene lost 5 bases and the J gene lost 3 bases, with 14 bases spanning the gap. This CDR3 contains 15 residues. CDR3 DNA: TGTGCCAGCAGCCAAACTCCGCACCTCAATCAGCCCCAGCATTTT. The encoded protein is CASSQTPHLNQPQHF.

This clone has just one count. As DNA, the CDR3 is TGTGCCAGCAGCCCCGAGGGAGGCGCGGTTTACAATGAGCAGTTCTTC. This sequence encodes CASSPEGGAVYNEQFF. This rearrangement joins TRBV5-4 to TRBJ2-1; the D gene is possibly TRBD2 (6 bases). Germline-derived CDR1 and CDR2 are SGHNT and YYREEE (reference sequence). This CDR3 has 16 amino acids. Trimming removed 4 bases from V and 4 bases from J, with 18 bases in between.

The gene calls are TRBV5-5 and TRBJ2-3; 8 bases agree with TRBD2. Germline V gene sequence: CDR1 SGHKS, CDR2 YYEKEE (reference sequence). J was trimmed by 0 bases and V by 0 bases; bases with no gene match: 3. The CDR3 totals 16 residues. CDR3 loop: CASSLGLASSTDTQYF. In DNA form, the CDR3 reads TGTGCCAGCAGCTTGGGACTAGCGAGTAGCACAGATACGCAGTATTTT.

The V gene is TRBV5-8, the J gene TRBJ2-2; a weak D match, TRBD1 (5 bases). The CDR3 covers 17 residues. Germline V gene lookup returns CDR1 SGHTS and CDR2 YDEGEE. The V end lost 3 bases, the J end lost 1 base, and 16 bases lay between the germline ends. In DNA form, the CDR3 reads TGTGCCAGCAGCTCCCTTTTTCAGGGTGGGAACACCGGGGAGCTGTTTTTT. Protein product: CASSSLFQGGNTGELFF. The variable domain in full, with the rest retrieved from reference TRBV5-8 and TRBJ2-2, is EAGVTQSPTHLIKTRGQQATLRCSPISGHTSVYWYQQALGLGLQFLLWYDEGEERNRGNFPPRFSGRQFPNYSSELNVNALELEDSALYLCASSSLFQGGNTGELFFGEGSRLTVL.

This chain joins TRBV5-4 and TRBJ1-6, with 7 bases lining up with TRBD1. Germline-derived CDR1 and CDR2 are SGHNT and YYREEE (reference sequence). V shed 4 bases and J 0 bases; nucleotides not matched to a gene: 7. The CDR3 contains 17 residues. CDR3 protein: CASSGDRALSYNSPLHF. The CDR3 DNA is TGTGCCAGCAGCGGCGACAGGGCTCTCTCCTATAATTCACCCCTCCACTTT.

J is TRBJ1-2 and V is TRBV5-1; TRBD1 is a possible D gene (6 bases). Looked up from germline, CDR1 is SGHRS and CDR2 is YFSETQ. CDR3 length: 17 amino acids. The V end was cut by 4 bases, the J end by 4 bases, with 23 bases between. For the CDR3, the DNA is TGCGCCAGCAGCCTACGGACAGTGTGGGATGGGATCTATGGCTACACCTTC. Amino acids: CASSLRTVWDGIYGYTF.

This rearrangement joins TRBV25-1 to TRBJ2-5; D could derive from TRBD1 or TRBD2 (6 bases each). The CDR3 runs 13 residues. Germline V gene data show CDR1 as MGHDK and CDR2 as SYGVNS. Trimming cost V 6 bases and J 5 bases, with 13 bases left between them. The CDR3 sequence is CASRGGGWETQYF. CDR3 bases: TGTGCCAGCAGAGGAGGGGGGTGGGAGACCCAGTACTTC.

This clone was counted once. CDR3 amino acids: CASTSVTEAFF. The CDR3 region has the DNA TGTGCCAGCACGAGTGTCACTGAAGCTTTCTTT. The genes are TRBV6-1 and TRBJ1-1; no clear D gene. This CDR3 has 11 residues. Germline CDR1 and CDR2: MNHNS and SASEGT. Trimming removed 7 bases from V and 4 bases from J, with 7 bases in between.